The text below deals with one TCR beta chain. The CDR3 is 13 amino acids. Germline V gene data show CDR1 as GTSNPN and CDR2 as SVGIG (reference sequence). With 2 bases removed from V and 7 bases from J, the gap between germline ends came to 9 bases. This record belongs to a study of T cell responses to AZD1222 COVID-19 vaccine. Profiling relied on immunoSEQ multiplex PCR, and the TCRdb table lists in-frame clones only, not all of them. Of about 110,000 clones in the sample, around nine tenths were seen once. Sequences were derived from peripheral blood, sampled on day 0 of MenACWY control vaccination. This sequence was found in an adult in good health. J is TRBJ1-6 and V is TRBV30, with D unclear. In nucleotides, the CDR3 is TGTGCCTGGAGTCCCCAGGCCAATTCACCCCTCCACTTT. Protein: CAWSPQANSPLHF.